Listed below are T cell receptor beta chains from one sample, sequenced in a study of blood T cell repertoires in COVID-19. Some clones are missing from TCRdb's copy, which holds only in-frame ones; the method was immunoSEQ multiplex PCR. The top ten hold less than 15% of the sample, which has 200,000 to 250,000 clones, roughly 88% seen once. The sample was peripheral blood. Receptors originate from a human donor in a cohort sampled during active COVID-19. CDR3s include the opening cysteine and the closing phenylalanine or tryptophan. The D gene is left open where the match is weak. Size values are once, few and many counts, or a class for expanded clones, and some rows have none.

>TRBD2|.|TRBV7-6|TRBJ2-7
TGTGCCAGCAGCTTAACAACGGGAGGGCCGTACGAGCAGTACTTC
CASSLTTGGPYEQYF
>.|.|TRBV4-1|TRBJ1-6
TGCGCCAGCAGCCAAGATAGCCGCCTAAATAATTCACCCCTCCACTTT
CASSQDSRLNNSPLHF
>TRBD1|.|TRBV7-9|TRBJ2-3
TGTGCCAGCAGCCCTCCTTTCCCGATCAGGGGGTTGACAGATACGCAGTATTTT
CASSPPFPIRGLTDTQYF
>.|.|TRBV6-5|TRBJ1-3
TGTGCCAGCAGTTCCTCAGCGGCCTCTGGAAACACCATATATTTT
CASSSSAASGNTIYF
>TRBD2|.|TRBV7-2|TRBJ2-5
TGTGCCAGCAGCTTAGGACTAGCGGGAGGGGGGCAAGAGACCCAGTACTTC
CASSLGLAGGGQETQYF
>.|once|TRBV28|TRBJ1-3
TGTGCCAGCAGTTTATTTCCGGGGAGCTCTGGAAACACCATATATTTT
CASSLFPGSSGNTIYF
>.|.|TRBV1|TRBJ2-1
TGCACCAGCAGCCGTAAGCGGGAGGGGTCCTACAATGAGCAGTTCTTC
CTSSRKREGSYNEQFF
>.|.|TRBV2|TRBJ1-4
TGTGCCAGCAGCAGGGGAAATGAAAAACTGTTTTTT
CASSRGNEKLFF
>TRBD2|many|TRBV2|TRBJ2-1
TGTGCCAGCAGTGAAGGGCTAGCGGGAGCGGACCCCTACAATGAGCAGTTCTTC
CASSEGLAGADPYNEQFF
>TRBD2|.|TRBV11-2|TRBJ2-1
TGTGCCAGCAGCTCCTTTAGCGGGAGGGCGGGCAATGAGCAGTTCTTC
CASSSFSGRAGNEQFF
>.|.|TRBV18|TRBJ2-1
TGTGCCAGCTCACCAGGGAAGACAGTATACAATGAGCAGTTCTTC
CASSPGKTVYNEQFF
>.|.|TRBV7-9|TRBJ2-3
TGTGCCAGCAGCTTAGCGCTAGGGGCCACAGATACGCAGTATTTT
CASSLALGATDTQYF
>TRBD2|.|TRBV6-5|TRBJ2-7
TGTGCCAGCTTTAGCGGGAGTCACGAGCAGTACTTC
CASFSGSHEQYF
>.|.|TRBV6-6|TRBJ2-7
TGTGCCAGCAGTTACTCGCTTAGCGGAACGGCCGAGCAGTACTTC
CASSYSLSGTAEQYF
>.|.|TRBV9|TRBJ2-3
TGTGCCAGCAGCCCCAGAGAGCGCTCTAGCACAGATACGCAGTATTTT
CASSPRERSSTDTQYF
>.|.|TRBV5-1|TRBJ2-7
TGCGCCAGCCCCGCCATGGCCCGGGTGTACGAGCAGTACTTC
CASPAMARVYEQYF
>TRBD2|.|TRBV12-3/TRBV12-4|TRBJ2-3
TGTGCCAGCAGGGGACTAGCAAGGGCGCAGTATTTT
CASRGLARAQYF
>.|.|TRBV29-1|TRBJ2-1
TGCAGCGTTCGGAGGGTTGAGCAGTTCTTC
CSVRRVEQFF
>TRBD1|.|TRBV11-2|TRBJ2-1
TGTGCCAGCAGCCCTCGACAGGGCCTTGAGCAGTTCTTC
CASSPRQGLEQFF
>TRBD2|.|TRBV7-2|TRBJ2-3
TGTGCCAGCAGCTACGGGACTAGCGGGAGCACAGATACGCAGTATTTT
CASSYGTSGSTDTQYF
>.|.|TRBV12-3/TRBV12-4|TRBJ1-2
TGTGCCAGCAGTTTGGAAGCCGCGGGTGGCTACACCTTC
CASSLEAAGGYTF
>.|.|TRBV18|TRBJ1-1
TGTGCCAGCTCACCAGTTAGACAGGCCCCTGAAGCTTTCTTT
CASSPVRQAPEAFF
>TRBD1|.|TRBV28|TRBJ1-4
TGTGCCAGCAGTTTTGACAGGGCTGCAGAAAAACTGTTTTTT
CASSFDRAAEKLFF
>.|.|TRBV21-1|TRBJ2-5
TGTGCCAGCAGCCCATGGGCCGGGGGCCAAGAGACCCAGTACTTC
CASSPWAGGQETQYF
>TRBD2|.|TRBV29-1|TRBJ2-1
TGCAGCGCAAATCGGGACTATTACAATGAGCAGTTCTTC
CSANRDYYNEQFF
>TRBD2|.|TRBV7-8|TRBJ2-7
TGTGCCAGCAGCTCCCGGACTGGGAGGGGCGAGCAGTACTTC
CASSSRTGRGEQYF
>.|.|TRBV20-1|TRBJ2-7
TGCAGTGCTAGTCAAACTCCCCGGGAGCAGTACTTC
CSASQTPREQYF
>.|.|TRBV21-1|TRBJ2-3
TGTGCCAGCAGCAAAGCTCCCGACAGGGGCCCCACAGATACGCAGTATTTT
CASSKAPDRGPTDTQYF
>TRBD2|.|TRBV11-3|TRBJ2-1
TGTGCCAGCAGCTTAGCGGGACTAGCAAGTGAGCAGTTCTTC
CASSLAGLASEQFF
>.|.|TRBV28|TRBJ1-3
TGTGCCAGCAGTTTAGCGGGTTCTGGAAACACCATATATTTT
CASSLAGSGNTIYF
>TRBD2|.|TRBV24-1|TRBJ2-1
TGTGCCACCAGTGGCCCTAGCATAGCGGGTTACAATGAGCAGTTCTTC
CATSGPSIAGYNEQFF
>.|.|TRBV2|TRBJ1-4
TGTGCCAGCAAAATGGGACACGGCAATGAAAAACTGTTTTTT
CASKMGHGNEKLFF
>.|.|TRBV4-1|TRBJ2-1
TGCGCCAGCACCCCGGGTCCGGGGTACAATGAGCAGTTCTTC
CASTPGPGYNEQFF
>.|.|TRBV13|TRBJ2-7
TGTGCCAGCAGCCCTACATTGGAGGACGAGCAGTACTTC
CASSPTLEDEQYF
>TRBD1|.|TRBV2|TRBJ1-2
TGTGCCAGCAGAGTTACAGGGGGAACTAACTATGGCTACACCTTC
CASRVTGGTNYGYTF
>.|.|TRBV7-2|TRBJ1-3
TGTGCCAGCAGCTTAGGACAAGCTGGAAACACCATATATTTT
CASSLGQAGNTIYF
>.|once|TRBV5-5|TRBJ1-2
TGTGCCAGCAGCATAAACAGGGATTATGGCTACACCTTC
CASSINRDYGYTF
>.|few|TRBV4-2|TRBJ1-1
TGTGCCAGCAGCCAAGGGAGGGGGAACACTGAAGCTTTCTTT
CASSQGRGNTEAFF
>.|.|TRBV28|TRBJ2-1
TGTGCCAGCAGCTTAACGGAGGGCTTTGAGCAGTTCTTC
CASSLTEGFEQFF
>.|.|TRBV7-9|TRBJ1-6
TGTGCCAGCAGCTCCCAACAGGGTCAAAATTCACCCCTCCACTTT
CASSSQQGQNSPLHF
>TRBD1|.|TRBV4-1|TRBJ2-7
TGCGCCAGCAGCCAAGGCCAGGGGGACTCCTACGAGCAGTACTTC
CASSQGQGDSYEQYF
>.|.|TRBV5-1|TRBJ1-5
TGCGCCAGCAGCACCGGCGGGGGTGGTCAGCCCCAGCATTTT
CASSTGGGGQPQHF
>TRBD1|once|TRBV18|TRBJ2-7
TGTGCCAGCTCATCAGACAGGGAACTCTACGAGCAGTACTTC
CASSSDRELYEQYF
>.|.|TRBV27|TRBJ1-5
TGTGCCAGCGGCCCAGACGGGCAGCCCCAGCATTTT
CASGPDGQPQHF
>TRBD2|.|TRBV19|TRBJ2-3
TGTGCCAGTAGTATAGATTGGGCTAGCGGGAGTACAGATACGCAGTATTTT
CASSIDWASGSTDTQYF
>.|.|TRBV6-5|TRBJ1-1
TGTGCCAGCAGACGGTCGACAGGCTCAAACACTGAAGCTTTCTTT
CASRRSTGSNTEAFF
>.|once|TRBV6-5|TRBJ2-7
TGTGCCAGCAGTACCCAAGGGGTAGCCTACGAGCAGTACTTC
CASSTQGVAYEQYF
>TRBD1|.|TRBV5-1|TRBJ2-7
TGCGCCAGCAGCTTACCGGGACAGGGAACCGAGCAGTACTTC
CASSLPGQGTEQYF
>TRBD1|.|TRBV5-1|TRBJ2-5
TGCGCCAGCAGCCAGATGGGACAGGGTGGGGAGACCCAGTACTTC
CASSQMGQGGETQYF
>.|.|TRBV4-1|TRBJ2-7
TGCGCCAGCAGCCACCCAACTAGAGCCGAGCAGTACTTC
CASSHPTRAEQYF